A single sample is the source of the 22 T cell receptor beta chains below, sequenced in a study of T cell responses to AZD1222 COVID-19 vaccine. Clones were read by immunoSEQ multiplex PCR, and TCRdb kept only the in-frame ones, dropping some. The sample gives 100,000 to 150,000 clones, 70% to 90% of which show up once; just under 9.5% is in the top ten. The sequences come from peripheral blood, collected on day 0 of AZD1222 vaccination. The source is an adult in good health.

V and J are TRBV6-5 and TRBJ2-7; TRBD2 agrees at 9 bases. Germline loops: CDR1 MNHEY, CDR2 SVGAGI. The CDR3 runs 14 residues. The trim removed 6 bases at V and 7 bases at J, leaving 10 bases unmatched. The DNA of the CDR3 is TGTGCCAGCAGCTATTGGGTGCTAGCGGGAGAGCAGTACTTC. Translated: CASSYWVLAGEQYF.

This sequence joins TRBV7-2 and TRBJ1-1; a weak D match, TRBD1 (5 bases). CDR1 and CDR2 (germline): SGHTA, FQGNSA. Trimming stripped 5 bases from V and 5 bases from J, with 9 bases between. The CDR3 covers 12 residues. The CDR3 DNA reads as TGTGCCAGCAGCGCAGGGAGGACTGAAGCTTTCTTT. This encodes CASSAGRTEAFF.

The table lists this clone with a few counts. The chain employs TRBV28 and TRBJ2-7; D uncertain. The length of the CDR3 is 12 residues. The germline V gene encodes CDR1 MDHEN and CDR2 SYDVKM. V lost 2 bases to trimming and J lost 6 bases, with 8 bases between them. CDR3 loop: CASSLATREQYF. DNA of the CDR3: TGTGCCAGCAGTTTAGCAACGCGCGAGCAGTACTTC.

This clone appeared once. The chain joins TRBV14 to TRBJ1-2; perhaps TRBD1 as D (5 bases). Germline V gives CDR1 SGHDN, CDR2 FVKESK. This CDR3 region has 14 residues. The V gene lost 1 base and the J gene lost 7 bases, with 13 bases spanning the gap. The CDR3 loop is CASSQVGRVAGYTF. CDR3 nucleotide sequence: TGTGCCAGCAGCCAAGTAGGCAGGGTGGCTGGCTACACCTTC.

The chain has TRBV29-1 and TRBJ2-5; D tentatively reads TRBD1 or TRBD2 (7 bases each). Germline CDR1 is SQVTM and CDR2 is ANQGSEA. The CDR3 is made up of 12 amino acids. V was pared by 7 bases and J by 3 bases, with 12 bases between. The CDR3 DNA reads TGCAGCGGGGGGGGACAGAAAGAGACCCAGTACTTC. Translating it yields CSGGGQKETQYF. Together with reference TRBV29-1 and TRBJ2-5, the CDR3 gives the full variable domain: SAVISQKPSRDICQRGTSLTIQCQVDSQVTMMFWYRQQPGQSLTLIATANQGSEATYESGFVIDKFPISRPNLTFSTLTVSNMSPEDSSIYLCSGGGQKETQYFGPGTRLLVL.

J is TRBJ1-6 and V is TRBV28; TRBD1 agrees at 11 bases. The CDR3 covers 15 residues. V lost 2 bases, J lost 10 bases, and 4 bases stayed unmatched. Germline CDR1 reads MDHEN; CDR2 reads SYDVKM. The CDR3 protein is CASSLEGTGGSPLHF. The CDR3 DNA follows: TGTGCCAGCAGTTTAGAGGGGACAGGGGGGTCACCCCTCCACTTT.

In nucleotides, the CDR3 is TGCAGCGTCCGACAGAACAATGAGCAGTTCTTC. Translated, it gives CSVRQNNEQFF. V usage is TRBV29-1 and J usage is TRBJ2-1; D might be TRBD1 (5 bases). Germline V gives CDR1 SQVTM, CDR2 ANQGSEA. CDR3 size: 11 residues. The ends were cut back, 6 bases at V and 5 bases at J, with 8 bases in the middle.

The rearrangement joins TRBV30 to TRBJ2-2; 11 bases map to TRBD2. Trimming cost V 4 bases and J 7 bases; bases outside gene matches: 5. The length of the CDR3 is 14 residues. The germline gives CDR1 GTSNPN, CDR2 SVGIG (reference sequence). The CDR3 DNA follows: TGTGCCTGGATAGCGGGAGGGCGGCGCGGGGAGCTGTTTTTT. It translates to CAWIAGGRRGELFF.

This rearrangement joins TRBV4-1 to TRBJ1-1, with D unclear. V lost 7 bases to trimming and J lost 1 base, with 10 bases between them. CDR1 MGHRA and CDR2 YSYEKL come from the germline V gene. The CDR3 runs 13 residues. The CDR3 region is CASTAEGNTEAFF. As DNA, the CDR3 is TGCGCCAGCACCGCCGAGGGGAACACTGAAGCTTTCTTT.

This clone was observed a handful of times. The genes are TRBV29-1 and TRBJ1-1; no definite D call. Germline CDR1 and CDR2: SQVTM and ANQGSEA. V was shortened by 7 bases and J by 10 bases, with 25 bases between the two germline ends. The length of the CDR3 is 14 residues. CDR3 in amino acids: CSAKEGTGLDGAFF. The CDR3 DNA reads TGCAGCGCCAAAGAAGGAACCGGGCTCGATGGAGCTTTCTTT.

The V and J genes are TRBV3-1 (or the pseudogene TRBV3-2) and TRBJ2-5; 11 nucleotides match TRBD2. Trimming took 4 bases from V and 4 from J; bases not matched to a gene: 8. CDR3 length: 16 residues. The germline V gene has CDR1 LGHDT and CDR2 YNNKEL (reference sequence). DNA for the CDR3: TGTGCCAGCAGCCCTTATAGCGGGGGGGCCTTAGAGACCCAGTACTTC. Its translation: CASSPYSGGALETQYF.

This clone has only one observation. The rearrangement joins TRBV18 to TRBJ1-1; D is uncertain. V was shortened by 6 bases and J by 2 bases, with 13 bases between the two germline ends. Germline loops: CDR1 KGHSH, CDR2 LQKENI. The CDR3 loop spans 14 amino acids. CDR3 in DNA: TGTGCCAGCTCGCGATCCGGATCTAACACTGAAGCTTTCTTT. Protein: CASSRSGSNTEAFF.

The chain is built from TRBV7-2 and TRBJ2-3; D not certain. The CDR3 extends over 14 amino acids. The V gene's germline CDR1 is SGHTA and CDR2 FQGNSA. V shed 0 bases and J shed 4 bases, with 8 bases lying between them. The CDR3 reads CASSLALVPDTQYF. The CDR3 region has the DNA TGTGCCAGCAGCTTAGCCCTAGTCCCAGATACGCAGTATTTT.

This clone has a single count. This chain links TRBV2 with TRBJ2-7; D not resolved. CDR1 and CDR2 (germline): SNHLY, FYNNEI. The CDR3 spans 16 residues. Trimming removed 7 bases at V and 4 bases at J, with 23 bases between. CDR3 sequence: CASIPTALGSRYEQYF. CDR3 nucleotides: TGTGCCAGCATTCCCACCGCCCTCGGTTCGAGGTACGAGCAGTACTTC.

The chain carries TRBV19 and TRBJ1-2, with D uncertain. Trimming stripped 3 bases from V and 7 bases from J, with 15 bases between. Per germline, CDR1 LNHDA and CDR2 SQIVND (reference sequence). The CDR3 totals 14 residues. The CDR3 is CASSIGSASGGYTF. DNA of the CDR3: TGTGCCAGTAGTATTGGGTCCGCGTCCGGTGGCTACACCTTC.

The chain links TRBV7-8 to TRBJ2-7; D may be TRBD2 (5 bases). The CDR3 loop spans 14 amino acids. Germline V gives CDR1 SGHVS, CDR2 FQNEAQ. Trimming removed 7 bases at V and 6 bases at J, with 19 bases between. CDR3 coding DNA: TGTGCCAGCACCGCCAGAGGGAGTCACCGCGAGCAGTACTTC. This sequence encodes CASTARGSHREQYF.

The J gene is TRBJ1-4, the V gene TRBV21-1; whether TRBD1, the table's D call, matches the DNA was not checked. TRBV21-1 is labeled a pseudogene. The CDR3 sequence is 17 residues long. The CDR3 is CASSSARDRPTNEKLFF. CDR3 DNA sequence: TGTGCCAGCAGCTCCGCACGGGACAGGCCAACTAATGAAAAACTGTTTTTT.

The rearrangement joins TRBV2 to TRBJ2-3, with 13 bases fitting TRBD2. The V gene's germline CDR1 is SNHLY and CDR2 FYNNEI. The CDR3 runs 16 residues. V gave up 6 bases and J gave up 2 bases; unmatched junction bases: 5. In DNA, the CDR3 is TGTGCCAGCAGCCCGGGACTAGCGGGAACCACAGATACGCAGTATTTT. Its protein product is CASSPGLAGTTDTQYF. The full variable domain, completed using reference TRBV2 and TRBJ2-3, is EPEVTQTPSHQVTQMGQEVILRCVPISNHLYFYWYRQILGQKVEFLVSFYNNEISEKSEIFDDQFSVERPDGSNFTLKIRSTKLEDSAMYFCASSPGLAGTTDTQYFGPGTRLTVL.

This chain joins TRBV3-1 (or the pseudogene TRBV3-2) and TRBJ2-7; D is undetermined. The germline CDR1 and CDR2 sequences are LGHDT and YNNKEL (reference sequence). V lost 1 base and J lost 0, with 10 bases in between. CDR3 length equals 15 residues. The CDR3 here is CASSQVTLNSYEQYF. The CDR3, as DNA: TGTGCCAGCAGCCAAGTTACTCTTAACTCCTACGAGCAGTACTTC.

This chain joins TRBV7-2 and TRBJ2-2; TRBD2 agrees at 8 bases. Germline V gene lookup returns CDR1 SGHTA and CDR2 FQGNSA. The V and J ends lost 2 bases and 2 bases, in that order; junction bases with no gene match: 10. The CDR3 contains 18 residues. The CDR3 here is CASSLTQRGSVNTGELFF. The DNA for the CDR3 is TGTGCCAGCAGCTTAACCCAGCGGGGGTCGGTAAACACCGGGGAGCTGTTTTTT.

The chain recombines TRBV11-3 with TRBJ2-7, with 13 positions matching TRBD2. This CDR3 is built from 16 residues. CDR1 and CDR2 from the germline V gene are SGHNT and YENEEA. Losses at the gene ends were 8 bases for V and 4 bases for J; bases not matched to a gene: 11. The CDR3 sequence: CASGTMGLAGLYEQYF. The CDR3 DNA reads as TGTGCCAGCGGAACCATGGGACTAGCGGGATTGTACGAGCAGTACTTC.

This chain joins TRBV18 and TRBJ1-2, with D possibly matching TRBD1 (6 bases). Germline loops: CDR1 KGHSH, CDR2 LQKENI. The V end was cut by 2 bases, the J end by 2 bases, with 9 bases between. This CDR3 comprises 14 residues. CDR3 protein: CASSPTDSNYGYTF. CDR3 in DNA: TGTGCCAGCTCACCAACGGACAGCAACTATGGCTACACCTTC. Complete variable domain (other parts from reference TRBV18 and TRBJ1-2): NAGVMQNPRHLVRRRGQEARLRCSPMKGHSHVYWYRQLPEEGLKFMVYLQKENIIDESGMPKERFSAEFPKEGPSILRIQQVVRGDSAAYFCASSPTDSNYGYTFGSGTRLTVV.